The 7 T cell receptor beta chains listed next were all sequenced from one sample in a study of blood T cell repertoires in COVID-19. TCRdb's table, derived via immunoSEQ multiplex PCR, lists solely in-frame clones and lacks some. The sample lists roughly 57,000 clones, more than 70% occurring once. Source material: peripheral blood. The receptors stem from a human donor in a cohort sampled during active COVID-19.

This clone showed up just once. The rearrangement uses TRBV12-5 and TRBJ2-3, with 11 bases aligning to TRBD2. The junction had 12 bases not matched to a gene; V was cut back by 6 bases and J by 1 base. Germline V gene data show CDR1 as LGHNT and CDR2 as FRNRAP. This CDR3 contains 18 residues. The CDR3 coding sequence is TGTGCTAGTGGGTCCGGGACTAGCGGTTATCTAGGCACAGATACGCAGTATTTT. Encoded protein: CASGSGTSGYLGTDTQYF.

The rearrangement uses TRBV15 and TRBJ2-2; D is possibly TRBD2 (5 bases). Trimming cost V 10 bases and J 0 bases, with 21 bases left between them. Germline V CDR1 and CDR2: LNHNV, YYDKDF (reference sequence). The CDR3 extends over 17 amino acids. Written as DNA, the CDR3 is TGTGCCATCCAAAACCCACGCGGGTCTCCGAACACCGGGGAGCTGTTTTTT. Translation: CAIQNPRGSPNTGELFF.

The chain recombines TRBV19 with TRBJ2-1, with 9 bases that match TRBD2. The CDR3 loop spans 18 amino acids. Germline V gives CDR1 LNHDA, CDR2 SQIVND (reference sequence). V shed 5 bases and J 5 bases; nucleotides not matched to a gene: 16. The CDR3 DNA reads TGTGCCAGTAGTTTCCGGCCACCGGGACTAGCCCAAAACAATGAGCAGTTCTTC. This codes for CASSFRPPGLAQNNEQFF.

The V call is TRBV19, the J call TRBJ1-5; D might be TRBD1 (5 bases). The length of the CDR3 is 17 residues. V was clipped by 8 bases and J by 3 bases, with 23 bases between them. Germline CDR1 and CDR2: LNHDA and SQIVND (reference sequence). CDR3 sequence (DNA): TGTGCCAGTCGGCAAAAAGGGGAGGGTAATACCAATCAGCCCCAGCATTTT. Translating it yields CASRQKGEGNTNQPQHF.

V gene TRBV10-2 combines with J gene TRBJ1-5; D not certain. Germline lookup yields CDR1 WSHSY and CDR2 SAAADI. This CDR3 contains 13 residues. V lost 3 bases and J 1 base, leaving 4 bases between the germline ends. CDR3 nucleotides: TGCGCCAGCAGTGACCCGAGCAATCAGCCCCAGCATTTT. It encodes CASSDPSNQPQHF.

The chain has TRBV19 and TRBJ2-2, with D perhaps TRBD2 (5 bases). There are 12 residues in the CDR3. In germline, CDR1 is LNHDA, CDR2 SQIVND (reference sequence). V lost 8 bases and J 9 bases, leaving 13 bases between the germline ends. CDR3 sequence (DNA): TGTGCCAGTGGGAGCTCAGACCGGGAGCTGTTTTTT. Translating it yields CASGSSDRELFF.

The chain uses TRBV11-2 and TRBJ2-5; TRBD1 matches at 9 bases. The CDR3 is 14 residues long. The germline gives CDR1 SGHAT, CDR2 FQNNGV. With V trimmed by 6 bases and J by 1 base, 3 bases remained unmatched. CDR3 amino acids: CASRKGQGQETQYF. DNA for the CDR3: TGTGCCAGCAGAAAGGGACAGGGCCAAGAGACCCAGTACTTC.